The TCR beta chain under discussion was sequenced for a study of blood T cell repertoires in COVID-19. The method was immunoSEQ multiplex PCR; TCRdb's version includes in-frame clones alone and lacks a portion of them. The sample yields about 87,000 clones, 70% to 85% seen once. Followed longitudinally, the Seattle patients had been enrolled during active infection. The CDR3 runs to 11 residues. This clone was detected only once. The sequencing sample was made of peripheral blood. This sequence originates from a woman older than 75 with COVID-19, enrolled during active disease. J is TRBJ1-1 and V is TRBV21-1. TRBV21-1 is listed as a pseudogene. The CDR3 coding sequence is TGTGCCAGCAGCAAAGGAGAGGAAGCTTTCTTT. Its translation: CASSKGEEAFF.